The present TCR beta chain was sequenced within a study of cytomegalovirus exposure and HLA in healthy donors. General study results and limits: Sequence variants that were highly shared formed a cluster that was likely a sequencing artifact. Later analysis found that TCR beta chains associated with HLA were more clonally expanded than other, equally common chains. Across donors, sequencing depth was assumed by presence/absence analyses to be roughly uniform.

The CDR3 length is 16 residues. Germline lookup yields CDR1 LNHDA and CDR2 SQIVND (reference sequence). With V trimmed by 5 bases and J by 5 bases, 12 bases remained unmatched. A remark on this clone: The antigen is unknown.

The PCR had 60 Vbeta and 13 Jbeta primers. Using immunoSEQ multiplex PCR, the repertoire was profiled, and TCRdb retains in-frame clones only, with some absent. The table records 130,000 or so clones, less than 10% of them present only once. This receptor was obtained from a middle-aged woman in good health and CMV-seropositive. The rearrangement links TRBV19 to TRBJ2-7; 10 positions match TRBD1. Sequencing input: PBMCs. CDR3 in DNA: TGTGCCAGTAGTTTGACTCCGGGACAGGGGTGGAACGAGCAGTACTTC. Translated: CASSLTPGQGWNEQYF. The variable domain in full, completed from reference TRBV19 and TRBJ2-7, reads DGGITQSPKYLFRKEGQNVTLSCEQNLNHDAMYWYRQDPGQGLRLIYYSQIVNDFQKGDIAEGYSVSREKKESFPLTVTSAQKNPTAFYLCASSLTPGQGWNEQYFGPGTRLTVT.